Listed here are 16 T cell receptor beta chains from one sample, sequenced in a study of shared clonotypes between healthy human individuals (dated by TCRdb to the early 2020s). The library came from the immunoSEQ multiplex PCR assay. TCRdb took over this immuneACCESS table, retaining in-frame rearrangements with V and J assigned. Such tables are incomplete; in checked studies, under half of the missing clones stem from an unresolved V gene, and the remainder is unexplained. The table for this sample lists over a million clones; more than 95% of them were counted only once. Over 1% of the sample comes from the top ten. Material: naive CD4+ T cells sorted from blood. The cell subset or site label of this sample denotes: CD45RA+ positively selected. The receptor source for this set is a man between 25 and 39 years old in good health.

This chain joins TRBV5-4 and TRBJ1-1, with D perhaps TRBD1 (6 bases). The germline V and J ends were trimmed by 6 bases and 0 bases, with 27 bases remaining between them. CDR3 size: 19 residues. Germline CDR1 is SGHNT and CDR2 is YYREEE (reference sequence). The CDR3 bases are TGTGCCAGCACTATAGGGGGTGGAAGGGGGGCGCCGATGAACACTGAAGCTTTCTTT. As protein: CASTIGGGRGAPMNTEAFF.

This chain connects TRBV6-1 to TRBJ1-3; D is unclear. V was shortened by 6 bases and J by 9 bases, with 18 bases between the two germline ends. CDR3 length: 14 residues. Germline CDR1 is MNHNS and CDR2 is SASEGT. The CDR3 loop is CASSPKPQESTIYF. Written as DNA, the CDR3 is TGTGCCAGCAGCCCTAAACCCCAGGAGAGCACCATATATTTT.

The chain has TRBV25-1 and TRBJ1-3, with D hard to call. Germline V lookup: CDR1 MGHDK, CDR2 SYGVNS. This CDR3 spans 13 amino acids. Trimming pared 7 bases from V and 2 bases from J, leaving 9 bases between. As DNA, the CDR3 is TGTGCCAGCATCTCCCAGGCTGGAAACACCATATATTTT. It yields the protein CASISQAGNTIYF.

This chain connects TRBV7-9 to TRBJ2-3; the match to TRBD2 covers 10 bases. Germline trimming cut 0 bases from V and 1 base from J; bases unmatched to any gene: 7. This CDR3 comprises 18 residues. Germline CDR1 reads SEHNR; CDR2 reads FQNEAQ (reference sequence). CDR3 DNA: TGTGCCAGCAGCTTAGCGCTCCGGACTAGCGGAGGCACAGATACGCAGTATTTT. Residues: CASSLALRTSGGTDTQYF.

This chain links TRBV28 with TRBJ1-2; possibly TRBD1 for D (5 bases). Germline-derived CDR1 and CDR2 are MDHEN and SYDVKM. The CDR3 has 13 amino acids. V lost 4 bases, J lost 1 base, and 7 bases lay in between. CDR3 bases: TGTGCCAGCAGTTCAGGGTTTAACTATGGCTACACCTTC. Translation gives CASSSGFNYGYTF.

J is TRBJ2-1 and V is TRBV5-7, with 7 bases aligning to TRBD1. TRBV5-7 is an open reading frame whose function is uncertain. The CDR3 runs 15 residues. Trimming cost V 3 bases and J 4 bases; bases outside gene matches: 7. The CDR3 region is CASSSMKGAYNEQFF. The CDR3 DNA reads TGTGCCAGCAGCTCCATGAAGGGGGCTTACAATGAGCAGTTCTTC.

The genes are TRBV7-8 and TRBJ1-2; possible D gene TRBD1, 5 bases. V lost 1 base and J 7 bases, leaving 22 bases between the germline ends. This CDR3 contains 17 residues. Per germline, CDR1 SGHVS and CDR2 FQNEAQ. The DNA for the CDR3 is TGTGCCAGCAGCTTAGAAATAATTCGGCAGGGATTCGTTGGCTACACCTTC. It translates to CASSLEIIRQGFVGYTF.

On this clone itself: The same CDR3 can be traced to other DNA sequences in this sample. This sequence joins TRBV18 and TRBJ2-7; 8 bases are shared with TRBD1. The ends lost 3 bases at V and 3 bases at J; junction bases unmatched: 4. CDR3 length equals 14 residues. The germline CDR1 and CDR2 sequences are KGHSH and LQKENI. As DNA, the CDR3 is TGTGCCAGCTCACCTGGACAGGGAAGCTACGAGCAGTACTTC. Translated, it gives CASSPGQGSYEQYF.

The V and J genes are TRBV28 and TRBJ1-4; tentative D call: TRBD1 (5 bases). From germline, CDR1 is MDHEN and CDR2 SYDVKM. The CDR3 is 17 residues long. Trimming shortened V by 2 bases and J by 10 bases, and 23 bases separated the two germline ends. The CDR3 spells CASSLPTRLRGVGKLFF. CDR3 nucleotide sequence: TGTGCCAGCAGTTTACCCACGAGACTTCGGGGGGTAGGAAAACTGTTTTTT. The variable domain in full, with the rest retrieved from reference TRBV28 and TRBJ1-4, is DVKVTQSSRYLVKRTGEKVFLECVQDMDHENMFWYRQDPGLGLRLIYFSYDVKMKEKGDIPEGYSVSREKKERFSLILESASTNQTSMYLCASSLPTRLRGVGKLFFGSGTQLSVL.

The rearrangement uses TRBV15 and TRBJ2-2; 9 bases fit TRBD1. V lost 0 bases and J lost 9; bases outside the gene matches: 11. This CDR3 comprises 17 residues. Germline V gene sequence: CDR1 LNHNV, CDR2 YYDKDF (reference sequence). CDR3 DNA sequence: TGTGCCACCAGCAGAGAAAAACCGGGACAGGGCTTCAGGGAGCTGTTTTTT. Its translation is CATSREKPGQGFRELFF. The variable domain in full, completed from reference TRBV15 and TRBJ2-2, reads DAMVIQNPRYQVTQFGKPVTLSCSQTLNHNVMYWYQQKSSQAPKLLFHYYDKDFNNEADTPDNFQSRRPNTSFCFLDIRSPGLGDTAMYLCATSREKPGQGFRELFFGEGSRLTVL.

This clone was seen once. V usage is TRBV18 and J usage is TRBJ1-1; D gene unclear. Between the trimmed V and J ends, which lost 0 bases and 0 bases, there was a span of 5 bases. CDR3 size: 14 residues. The germline V gene encodes CDR1 KGHSH and CDR2 LQKENI. The DNA of the CDR3 is TGTGCCAGCTCACCACCGACATTGAACACTGAAGCTTTCTTT. It codes for CASSPPTLNTEAFF. The full variable domain, its missing parts supplied by reference TRBV18 and TRBJ1-1, is NAGVMQNPRHLVRRRGQEARLRCSPMKGHSHVYWYRQLPEEGLKFMVYLQKENIIDESGMPKERFSAEFPKEGPSILRIQQVVRGDSAAYFCASSPPTLNTEAFFGQGTRLTVV.

As regards this clone: The sample holds other DNA sequences that translate to the same CDR3. The genes are TRBV9 and TRBJ2-2; 7 positions agree with TRBD2. The CDR3 length is 15 residues. The germline V gene encodes CDR1 SGDLS and CDR2 YYNGEE. After removal of 0 bases from V and 2 bases from J, the junction contained 1 base not matched to a gene. CDR3 residues: CASSVAGGNTGELFF. Written as DNA, the CDR3 is TGTGCCAGCAGCGTAGCGGGAGGTAACACCGGGGAGCTGTTTTTT.

V is TRBV6-1 and J is TRBJ2-2; the D gene is possibly TRBD1 (5 bases). Looked up from germline, CDR1 is MNHNS and CDR2 is SASEGT. The CDR3 consists of 14 residues. Trimming cost V 4 bases and J 7 bases, with 13 bases left between them. Written as DNA, the CDR3 is TGTGCCAGCAGTGTCACAGGACACAACGGGGAGCTGTTTTTT. Its protein product is CASSVTGHNGELFF.

This clone showed up just once. V gene TRBV27 combines with J gene TRBJ2-5; TRBD2 matches at 10 bases. The CDR3 is 16 residues long. CDR1 is MNHEY and CDR2 is SMNVEV in the germline V gene (reference sequence). Unmatched junction bases numbered 4, after V lost 1 base and J lost 2 bases. DNA for the CDR3: TGTGCCAGCAGTTTATATCTAGCGGGGGTACAAGAGACCCAGTACTTC. The encoded protein is CASSLYLAGVQETQYF.

The chain is built from TRBV27 and TRBJ2-5; D remains ambiguous. Trimming removed 2 bases at V and 2 bases at J, with 12 bases between. This CDR3 comprises 15 residues. The germline V gene has CDR1 MNHEY and CDR2 SMNVEV (reference sequence). CDR3 protein: CASSLRPARQETQYF. CDR3 DNA sequence: TGTGCCAGCAGTTTAAGGCCGGCCAGGCAAGAGACCCAGTACTTC.

The chain uses TRBV28 and TRBJ2-5, with D maybe TRBD1 (6 bases). The CDR3 sequence is 14 residues long. V was pared by 3 bases and J by 5 bases, with 13 bases between. Germline V gene lookup returns CDR1 MDHEN and CDR2 SYDVKM. The CDR3 bases are TGTGCCAGCAGTTTGCAGGGGCTCGAGGAGACCCAGTACTTC. It encodes CASSLQGLEETQYF.